This paragraph covers one TCR beta chain sequence. TCRbeta library construction was performed incorporating unique molecular identifiers. One entry per CDR3 protein, called by TCRdb with MiXCR from the PCR reads. The sample comprises 400,000 to 500,000 distinct CDR3 sequences, roughly a tenth of which are singletons, and 4.5% to 7% rests with the top ten. The CDR3 runs to 16 residues. Germline V gene sequence: CDR1 SGHDT, CDR2 YYEEEE. Trimming took 4 bases from V and 0 from J; bases not matched to a gene: 6. The data were taken from a study of T-cell reconstitution after alpha-beta-depleted transplantation in children.

The sample in question was PBMCs from the stem cell graft donor, obtained from the stem cell graft. The sequence was obtained from a human donor who donated a stem cell graft to a child with acute myeloid leukemia. This chain uses TRBV5-6 with TRBJ2-3; 9 nucleotides agree with TRBD1. CDR3: CASSQVDRGSTDTQYF. CDR3 nucleotide sequence: TGTGCCAGCAGCCAAGTCGACAGGGGGAGCACAGATACGCAGTATTTT.